The rows below give T cell receptor beta chains drawn from one sample of a study of cytomegalovirus exposure and HLA in healthy donors. Assay: immunoSEQ multiplex PCR; the TCRdb copy retains only in-frame clones and omits some. This sample carries 100,000 to 150,000 clones, 70% to 80% of them seen once, and the ten largest clones take 1.5%. The specimen was PBMCs. The receptors originated from a female donor in good health and CMV-seronegative. Both conserved end residues are part of each CDR3.

V gene,J gene,CDR3 protein
TRBV19,TRBJ2-5,CASSTLEETQYF
TRBV28,TRBJ2-3,CASTILAGGPDTQYF
TRBV7-9,TRBJ2-3,CASNLVGSGVADTQYF
TRBV19,TRBJ2-1,CASSALAAAEQFF
TRBV6-5,TRBJ1-2,CASSPTGIYGYTF
TRBV2,TRBJ2-7,CASSPRGLAGGYYEQYF
TRBV6-4,TRBJ1-1,CASSSGTGTTEAFF
TRBV5-4,TRBJ2-3,CASSNPITKFADTQYF
TRBV5-1,TRBJ1-2,CASSSPNITDRGYYGYTF
TRBV6-5,TRBJ2-7,CASSYFGTGGNEQYF
TRBV5-8,TRBJ2-7,CASSPLEIYEQYF
TRBV5-1,TRBJ2-1,CASSLGSSGYNEQFF
TRBV10-1,TRBJ1-5,CASSESSGQPQHF
TRBV28,TRBJ2-1,CASSVTGGSYNEQFF
TRBV10-1,TRBJ2-1,CASLLQRGSYNEQFF
TRBV5-1,TRBJ2-1,CASSLVLAGDNEQFF
TRBV7-8,TRBJ2-7,CASSWDSSSYEQYF
TRBV19,TRBJ1-5,CASSIEATRVGQPQHF
TRBV7-2,TRBJ1-2,CASSLQGARVDYGYTF
TRBV7-2,TRBJ2-6,CASHGGRAGANVLTF
TRBV5-6,TRBJ2-1,CASSWYGTSGKNEQFF
TRBV5-1,TRBJ2-3,CASSSVQADTDTQYF
TRBV7-9,TRBJ1-1,CASGDRGKNTEAFF
TRBV4-3,TRBJ2-6,CASSQGYLVSGANVLTF
TRBV20-1,TRBJ2-1,CSASRRGEQFF
TRBV9,TRBJ2-1,CASSASGSGNNEQFF
TRBV10-3,TRBJ2-7,CAISEGGAGIHEQYF
TRBV19,TRBJ1-1,CASSFGPNTEAFF
TRBV27,TRBJ1-4,CASSLGPRVHEKLFF
TRBV5-1,TRBJ1-3,CASSPTGTLSGNTIYF
TRBV28,TRBJ2-1,CASSSLKTTDDEQFF
TRBV7-9,TRBJ2-7,CASSSRGRDHEQYF
TRBV7-2,TRBJ2-5,CASSRGAEETQYF
TRBV7-3,TRBJ2-1,CASSTSGTSGRYEQFF
TRBV4-1,TRBJ2-7,CASSQWEGYEQYF
TRBV7-6,TRBJ2-7,CASSRTSGSNEQYF
TRBV12-5,TRBJ2-3,CASGAEDTQYF
TRBV29-1,TRBJ2-1,CSVEDLAASSYNEQFF
TRBV11-2,TRBJ1-2,CASSLGVGDYGYTF
TRBV13,TRBJ2-1,CASSLERESYNEQFF
TRBV7-9,TRBJ2-7,CASSTREAYEQYF
TRBV9,TRBJ2-3,CASSDESGADTQYF
TRBV5-1,TRBJ2-5,CAGRIDRATETQYF
TRBV7-7,TRBJ2-1,CASSLVAGGRYNEQFF
TRBV28,TRBJ2-3,CASSAVGSTDTQYF
TRBV5-4,TRBJ1-2,CASSLPQGQLLYGYTF
TRBV19,TRBJ2-7,CASSIAGTGANEQYF
TRBV5-6,TRBJ1-3,CASSLELDRFSGNTIYF
TRBV7-9,TRBJ2-2,CASSFGRITANTGELFF
TRBV30,TRBJ1-2,CAWSPMGEGGYTF
TRBV7-2,TRBJ2-3,CASSLVDTDTQYF
TRBV2,TRBJ2-7,CASSDHGGATYEQYF
TRBV27,TRBJ2-2,CASSPTLANTGELFF